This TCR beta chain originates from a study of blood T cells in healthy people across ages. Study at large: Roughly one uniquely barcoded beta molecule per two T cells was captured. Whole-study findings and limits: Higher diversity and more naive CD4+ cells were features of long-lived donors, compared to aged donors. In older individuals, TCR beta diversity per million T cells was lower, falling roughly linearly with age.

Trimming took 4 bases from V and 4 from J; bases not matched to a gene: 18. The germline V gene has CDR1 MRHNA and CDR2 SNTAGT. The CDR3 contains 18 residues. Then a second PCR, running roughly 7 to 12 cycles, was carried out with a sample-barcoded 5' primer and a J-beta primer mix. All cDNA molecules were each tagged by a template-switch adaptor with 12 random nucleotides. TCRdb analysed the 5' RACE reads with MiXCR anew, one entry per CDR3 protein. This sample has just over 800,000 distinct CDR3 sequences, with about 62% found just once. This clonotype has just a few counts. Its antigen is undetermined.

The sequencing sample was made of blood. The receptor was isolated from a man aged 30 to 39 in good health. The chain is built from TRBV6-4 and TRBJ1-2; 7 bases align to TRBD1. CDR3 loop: CASSAIPGQLGWIYGYTF. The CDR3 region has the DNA TGTGCCAGCAGTGCCATACCGGGACAGTTAGGATGGATCTATGGCTACACCTTC.